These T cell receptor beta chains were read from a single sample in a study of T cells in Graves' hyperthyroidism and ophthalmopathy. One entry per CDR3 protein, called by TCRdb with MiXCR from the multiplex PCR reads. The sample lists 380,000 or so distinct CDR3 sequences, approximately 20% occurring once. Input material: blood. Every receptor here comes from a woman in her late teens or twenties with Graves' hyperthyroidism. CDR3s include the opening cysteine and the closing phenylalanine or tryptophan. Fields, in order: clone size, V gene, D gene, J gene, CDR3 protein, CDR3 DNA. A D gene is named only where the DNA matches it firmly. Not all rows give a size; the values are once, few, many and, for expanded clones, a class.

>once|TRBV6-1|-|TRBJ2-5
CASSEFPQGQETQYF
TGTGCCAGCAGTGAATTTCCCCAGGGACAAGAGACCCAGTACTTC
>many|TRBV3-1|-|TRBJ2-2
CASSQDRMHTGELFF
TGTGCCAGCAGCCAAGATAGGATGCACACCGGGGAGCTGTTTTTT
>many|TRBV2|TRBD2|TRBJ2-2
CASSGAGATNTGELFF
TGTGCCAGCAGTGGAGCGGGGGCCACGAACACCGGGGAGCTGTTTTTT
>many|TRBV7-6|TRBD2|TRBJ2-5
CASSLEAGGTQETQYF
TGTGCCAGCAGCTTAGAAGCGGGGGGGACCCAAGAGACCCAGTACTTC
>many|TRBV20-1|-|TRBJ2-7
CSAGPTSTRDHRYEQYF
TGCAGTGCGGGGCCGACTAGTACCCGCGATCACCGCTACGAGCAGTACTTC
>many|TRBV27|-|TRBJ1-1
CASSFVGRMNTEAFF
TGTGCCAGCAGTTTTGTTGGACGGATGAACACTGAAGCTTTCTTT
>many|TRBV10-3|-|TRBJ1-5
CAISAGGTSGNQPQHF
TGTGCCATCTCCGCGGGGGGGACCTCGGGCAATCAGCCCCAGCATTTT
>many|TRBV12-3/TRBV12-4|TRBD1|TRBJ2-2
CASTRQGNTGELFF
TGTGCCAGCACCAGACAGGGAAACACCGGGGAGCTGTTTTTT
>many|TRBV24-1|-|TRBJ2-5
CATSVPTRETQYF
TGTGCCACCAGTGTCCCGACCAGAGAGACCCAGTACTTC
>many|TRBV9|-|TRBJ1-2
CASSGSERDYGYTF
TGTGCCAGCAGCGGGTCTGAAAGGGACTATGGCTACACCTTC
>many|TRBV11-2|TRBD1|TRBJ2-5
CASSFPGGAETQYF
TGTGCCAGCAGCTTCCCAGGGGGCGCGGAGACCCAGTACTTC
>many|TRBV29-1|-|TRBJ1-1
CSVRLSGTEAFF
TGCAGCGTCCGACTCTCGGGCACTGAAGCTTTCTTT
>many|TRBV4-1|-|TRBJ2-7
CASSQDRRDYEQYF
TGCGCCAGCAGCCAAGATAGGAGAGACTACGAGCAGTACTTC
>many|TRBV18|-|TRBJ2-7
CASSPTEKTYEQYF
TGTGCCAGCTCACCTACAGAGAAGACCTACGAGCAGTACTTC
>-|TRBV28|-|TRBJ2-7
CAITGTASYEQYF
TGTGCCATCACCGGGACGGCGTCCTACGAGCAGTACTTC
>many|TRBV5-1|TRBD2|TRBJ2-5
CASSLLAGNRETQYF
TGCGCCAGCAGCTTGCTAGCGGGTAACAGGGAGACCCAGTACTTC
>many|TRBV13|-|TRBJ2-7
CASSMNRAGQYF
TGTGCCAGCAGCATGAACAGGGCTGGTCAGTACTTC
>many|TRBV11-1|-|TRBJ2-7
CASSRGTLLLGEQYF
TGTGCCAGCAGCCGGGGGACCCTACTCCTAGGCGAGCAGTACTTC
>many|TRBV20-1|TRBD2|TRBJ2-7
CSGREGDEQYF
TGCAGTGGTCGGGAGGGGGACGAGCAGTACTTC
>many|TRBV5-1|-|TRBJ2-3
CASSLGTPRDTQYF
TGCGCCAGCAGCCTTGGAACACCGAGGGATACGCAGTATTTT
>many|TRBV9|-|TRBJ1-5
CASSVGGAAGQPQHF
TGTGCCAGCAGCGTAGGCGGGGCCGCGGGTCAGCCCCAGCATTTT
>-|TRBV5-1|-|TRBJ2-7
CASSTGSTYEQYF
TGCGCCAGCAGCACAGGTTCCACCTACGAGCAGTACTTC
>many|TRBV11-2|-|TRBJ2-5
CASSLSDRAHEIETQYF
TGTGCCAGCAGCTTATCAGACCGGGCACATGAGATAGAGACCCAGTACTTC
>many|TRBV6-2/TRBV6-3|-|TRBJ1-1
CASSQNRRGLHTEAFF
TGTGCCAGCAGTCAAAACCGCCGGGGGCTCCACACTGAAGCTTTCTTT
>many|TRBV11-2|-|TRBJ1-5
CASSQTGEQPQHF
TGTGCCAGCAGCCAGACAGGAGAACAGCCCCAGCATTTT
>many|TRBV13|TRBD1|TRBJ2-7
CASSLQGAITYEQYF
TGTGCCAGCAGCTTGCAGGGGGCGATTACTTACGAGCAGTACTTC
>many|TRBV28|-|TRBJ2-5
CASRSQETQYF
TGTGCCAGCAGGTCCCAAGAGACCCAGTACTTC
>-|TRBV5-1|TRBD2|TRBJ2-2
CASSSSGGADTGELFF
TGCGCCAGCAGCTCAAGCGGGGGGGCCGACACCGGGGAGCTGTTTTTT
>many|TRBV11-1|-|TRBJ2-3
CASSIWGWGDTQYF
TGTGCCAGCAGCATATGGGGCTGGGGAGATACGCAGTATTTT
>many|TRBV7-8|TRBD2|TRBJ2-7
CASSGRTSGGTYEQYF
TGTGCCAGCAGCGGACGGACTAGCGGGGGAACGTACGAGCAGTACTTC
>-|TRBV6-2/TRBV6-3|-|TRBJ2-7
CASSYLAPGLAEQYF
TGTGCCAGCAGTTACTTGGCGCCGGGCTTAGCCGAGCAGTACTTC
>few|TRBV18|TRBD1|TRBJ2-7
CASSRVSGQGFNEQYF
TGTGCCAGCTCACGAGTCTCCGGACAGGGGTTCAACGAGCAGTACTTC
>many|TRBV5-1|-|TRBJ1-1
CASSQQGNTEAFF
TGCGCCAGCAGCCAACAGGGGAACACTGAAGCTTTCTTT
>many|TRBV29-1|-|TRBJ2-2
CSVDVSVTNTGELFF
TGCAGCGTTGATGTTTCAGTCACGAACACCGGGGAGCTGTTTTTT
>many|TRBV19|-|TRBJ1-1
CASSTGVGTEAFF
TGTGCCAGTAGTACAGGGGTGGGTACTGAAGCTTTCTTT
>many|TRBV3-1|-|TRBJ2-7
CASSQDRAHEQYF
TGTGCCAGCAGCCAAGATCGGGCGCACGAGCAGTACTTC
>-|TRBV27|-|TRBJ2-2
CASSLLQGVKIGELFF
TGTGCCAGCAGCCTACTACAGGGAGTTAAGATCGGGGAGCTGTTTTTT
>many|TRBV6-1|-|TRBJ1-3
CASRPGPGNTIYF
TGTGCCAGCAGACCGGGGCCGGGAAACACCATATATTTT
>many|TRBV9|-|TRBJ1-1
CASSVRASNTEAFF
TGTGCCAGCAGCGTAAGGGCCTCAAACACTGAAGCTTTCTTT
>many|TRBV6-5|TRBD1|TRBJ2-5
CASSYPRTGGLETQYF
TGTGCCAGCAGTTACCCTAGGACAGGGGGGCTTGAGACCCAGTACTTC
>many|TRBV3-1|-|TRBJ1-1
CASSHSDRSNTEAFF
TGTGCCAGCAGCCATTCCGACAGGTCGAACACTGAAGCTTTCTTT
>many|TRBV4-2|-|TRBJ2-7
CASSQGKTSGYEQYF
TGTGCCAGCAGCCAAGGGAAAACTAGTGGCTACGAGCAGTACTTC
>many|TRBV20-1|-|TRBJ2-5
CSARVGVGVQETQYF
TGCAGTGCTAGAGTGGGGGTCGGCGTACAAGAGACCCAGTACTTC
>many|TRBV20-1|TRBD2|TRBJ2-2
CSATTSGENTGELFF
TGCAGTGCCACGACTAGCGGGGAGAACACCGGGGAGCTGTTTTTT
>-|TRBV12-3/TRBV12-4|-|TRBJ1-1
CASSIQGRNEAFF
TGTGCCAGCAGCATACAGGGACGCAATGAAGCTTTCTTT
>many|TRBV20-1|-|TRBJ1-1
CSARDSRGYTEAFF
TGCAGTGCTAGAGATTCGAGGGGGTACACTGAAGCTTTCTTT
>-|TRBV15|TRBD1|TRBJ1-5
CATSSRQGQPQHF
TGTGCCACCAGCTCGCGACAGGGACAGCCCCAGCATTTT
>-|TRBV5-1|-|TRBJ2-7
CASSLAAVGGHFYEQYF
TGCGCCAGCAGCTTGGCAGCAGTAGGGGGACACTTCTACGAGCAGTACTTC
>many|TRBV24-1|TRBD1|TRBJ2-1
CATSDRGQGAYNEQFF
TGTGCCACCAGTGATCGTGGACAGGGGGCCTACAATGAGCAGTTCTTC
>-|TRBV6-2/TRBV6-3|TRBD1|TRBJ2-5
CASSYLSPGQGTETEYF
TGTGCCAGCAGTTATCTCTCACCGGGACAGGGGACGGAGACCGAGTACTTC
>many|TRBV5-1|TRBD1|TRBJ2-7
CACAGQGDDEQYF
TGCGCCTGCGCCGGACAGGGGGATGACGAGCAGTACTTC
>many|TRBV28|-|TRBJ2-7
CASSSRVYEQYF
TGTGCCAGCAGTAGCCGAGTTTACGAGCAGTACTTC
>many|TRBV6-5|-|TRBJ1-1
CASSYTGILETEAFF
TGTGCCAGCAGTTACACTGGGATCTTAGAAACTGAAGCTTTCTTT
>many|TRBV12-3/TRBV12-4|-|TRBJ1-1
CASTPGRSGYTEAFF
TGTGCCAGCACCCCAGGCAGGAGTGGGTACACTGAAGCTTTCTTT
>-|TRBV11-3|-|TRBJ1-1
CASSSPPTANTEAFF
TGTGCCAGCAGCTCACCCCCGACAGCGAACACTGAAGCTTTCTTT
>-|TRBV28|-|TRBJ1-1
CASTNLGPQFVEAFF
TGTGCCAGCACCAATTTGGGACCCCAGTTTGTTGAAGCTTTCTTT
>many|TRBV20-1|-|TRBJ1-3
CSARERTVPSGNTIYF
TGCAGTGCTAGAGAACGGACAGTCCCCTCTGGAAACACCATATATTTT
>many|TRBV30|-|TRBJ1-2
CACHREYGYTF
TGTGCCTGCCACAGGGAGTATGGCTACACCTTC
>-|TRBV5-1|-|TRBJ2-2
CASSFETGELFF
TGCGCCAGCAGCTTCGAAACCGGGGAGCTGTTTTTT
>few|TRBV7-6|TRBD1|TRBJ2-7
CASSFGQGGFYEQYF
TGTGCCAGCAGCTTTGGACAGGGGGGTTTCTACGAGCAGTACTTC